Shown below are 23 T cell receptor beta chains from a single sample sequenced in a study of cytomegalovirus exposure and HLA in healthy donors. Primers for the PCR totalled 60 Vbeta and 13 Jbeta. Sequencing used immunoSEQ multiplex PCR; TCRdb keeps in-frame clones, though not all of them. The sample lists some 120,000 clones; approximately 80% were seen once. Sequencing input: PBMCs. These receptors were obtained from a human donor in good health.

The CDR3 region has the DNA TGCGCCAGCAGCCTAGGGACAGGAGCTAACTATGGCTACACCTTC. It specifies CASSLGTGANYGYTF. The chain joins TRBV5-1 to TRBJ1-2; TRBD1 aligns across 8 bases. The CDR3 spans 15 residues. From germline, CDR1 is SGHRS and CDR2 YFSETQ. The junction had 5 bases not matched to a gene; V was cut back by 4 bases and J by 0 bases.

This chain joins TRBV18 and TRBJ2-1; D gene uncertain. Germline-derived CDR1 and CDR2 are KGHSH and LQKENI. V dropped 2 bases and J dropped 7 bases, with 6 bases sitting between them. CDR3 size: 12 residues. Written as DNA, the CDR3 is TGTGCCAGCTCACCAGGCCGTAATGAGCAGTTCTTC. It translates to CASSPGRNEQFF.

As DNA, the CDR3 is TGTGCCAGCAGCTCCGCCCGACGGGTTAGTGGAGAAAAACTGTTTTTT. It translates to CASSSARRVSGEKLFF. V usage is TRBV7-9 and J usage is TRBJ1-4; the D is unclear. With 4 bases removed from V and 8 bases from J, the gap between germline ends came to 20 bases. CDR3 length: 16 residues. The germline V gene has CDR1 SEHNR and CDR2 FQNEAQ (reference sequence). The full variable domain, its missing parts supplied by reference TRBV7-9 and TRBJ1-4, is DTGVSQNPRHKITKRGQNVTFRCDPISEHNRLYWYRQTLGQGPEFLTYFQNEAQLEKSRLLSDRFSAERPKGSFSTLEIQRTEQGDSAMYLCASSSARRVSGEKLFFGSGTQLSVL.

This clone is a singleton in its sample. J is TRBJ1-3 and V is TRBV6-1, with D perhaps TRBD1 (5 bases). Germline CDR1 is MNHNS and CDR2 is SASEGT. Trimming took 0 bases from V and 7 from J, leaving 10 bases between them. CDR3 length equals 14 residues. The CDR3 DNA is TGTGCCAGCAGTGAAGCAGTCCGGGGGAACACCATATATTTT. It codes for CASSEAVRGNTIYF.

The V call is TRBV5-1, the J call TRBJ1-2; D might be TRBD1 (6 bases). The V and J ends lost 7 bases and 5 bases respectively, with 12 bases between them. Germline V gene lookup returns CDR1 SGHRS and CDR2 YFSETQ. The CDR3 runs 12 residues. The CDR3 sequence is CASSDRNYGYTF. As DNA, the CDR3 is TGCGCCAGCTCGGACAGAAATTATGGCTACACCTTC.

This clone was seen a single time. The V call is TRBV28, the J call TRBJ1-5; 7 bases are a match to TRBD1. V lost 1 base to trimming and J lost 5 bases; unmatched junction nucleotides: 5. This CDR3 comprises 15 residues. The germline CDR1 and CDR2 sequences are MDHEN and SYDVKM. The CDR3 nucleotides are TGTGCCAGCAGTTTATTGCAGGGGGTTTATCAGCCCCAGCATTTT. It specifies CASSLLQGVYQPQHF.

V usage is TRBV27 and J usage is TRBJ2-4, with a tentative D call TRBD1 (5 bases). Germline lookup yields CDR1 MNHEY and CDR2 SMNVEV (reference sequence). V was clipped by 5 bases and J by 5 bases, with 10 bases between them. The CDR3 is made up of 13 amino acids. This CDR3 is CASSEDKQNIQYF. In DNA form, the CDR3 reads TGTGCCAGCAGTGAGGACAAGCAAAACATTCAGTACTTC.

This clone was counted between two and nine times. The genes are TRBV6-4 and TRBJ2-1, with 10 bases fitting TRBD2. V lost 6 bases to trimming and J lost 0 bases; unmatched junction nucleotides: 2. The CDR3 is 15 residues long. The germline gives CDR1 MRHNA, CDR2 SNTAGT. The CDR3 DNA follows: TGTGCCAGCAGAGCGGGAGGGAGCTCCTACAATGAGCAGTTCTTC. Its protein product is CASRAGGSSYNEQFF.

This chain links TRBV5-1 with TRBJ1-2; TRBD1 matches 7 bases. The CDR3 consists of 11 residues. V lost 2 bases and J lost 8; bases outside the gene matches: 0. CDR1 SGHRS and CDR2 YFSETQ come from the germline V gene. The CDR3 sequence: CASSLGGGYTF. Here the CDR3 DNA reads TGCGCCAGCAGCTTAGGGGGCGGCTACACCTTC.

This clone has a single count. DNA for the CDR3: TGTGCCAGCTCACCGGACAAACAAAACTATGGCTACACCTTC. It specifies CASSPDKQNYGYTF. The gene calls are TRBV18 and TRBJ1-2, with D possibly matching TRBD1 (5 bases). In germline, CDR1 is KGHSH, CDR2 LQKENI. The CDR3 covers 14 residues. V gave up 3 bases and J gave up 2 bases, with 10 bases separating them.

The V and J genes are TRBV19 and TRBJ1-4; TRBD1 might be the D (5 bases). Deletions cut 4 bases from V and 3 bases from J, with 12 bases between. Germline assignment: CDR1 LNHDA and CDR2 SQIVND (reference sequence). The CDR3 has 15 amino acids. The CDR3 bases are TGTGCCAGTAGTACCCCGGACACTGCTAATGAAAAACTGTTTTTT. Its translation is CASSTPDTANEKLFF. The full variable domain, with the rest looked up from reference TRBV19 and TRBJ1-4, is DGGITQSPKYLFRKEGQNVTLSCEQNLNHDAMYWYRQDPGQGLRLIYYSQIVNDFQKGDIAEGYSVSREKKESFPLTVTSAQKNPTAFYLCASSTPDTANEKLFFGSGTQLSVL.

The chain couples TRBV18 to TRBJ1-1, with 10 bases lining up with TRBD1. The CDR3 is 16 residues long. V was clipped by 3 bases and J by 0 bases; unmatched bases: 4. CDR1 KGHSH and CDR2 LQKENI come from the germline V gene. The CDR3 coding sequence is TGTGCCAGCTCACCCGGACAGGGGGTTTTGAACACTGAAGCTTTCTTT. As protein: CASSPGQGVLNTEAFF.

The V gene is TRBV4-2, the J gene TRBJ1-2; maybe TRBD1 (5 bases). Germline V CDR1 and CDR2: LGHNA, YNFKEQ. This CDR3 comprises 16 residues. Trimming left V 0 bases short and J 5 bases short, with 16 bases between. This CDR3 reads CASSQDQRAGLYGYTF. In nucleotides, the CDR3 is TGTGCCAGCAGCCAAGATCAAAGGGCAGGGCTATATGGCTACACCTTC.

The chain joins TRBV2 to TRBJ1-2, with a possible D match to TRBD1 (5 bases). V lost 1 base to trimming and J lost 7 bases, with 10 bases between them. The CDR3 has 13 residues. The germline V gene encodes CDR1 SNHLY and CDR2 FYNNEI. CDR3 nucleotide sequence: TGTGCCAGCAGTGAAGGGGGCCAGCGTGGCTACACCTTC. Translating it yields CASSEGGQRGYTF.

The rearrangement joins TRBV7-3 to TRBJ2-3; the match to TRBD2 covers 8 bases. The CDR3 length is 15 residues. V was pared by 6 bases and J by 5 bases, with 10 bases of the junction left unmatched. Germline V gene sequence: CDR1 SGHTA, CDR2 FQGTGA. The chain's CDR3 is CASSPLAGRGDTQYF. The CDR3 nucleotides are TGTGCCAGCAGTCCTCTAGCGGGCAGGGGAGATACGCAGTATTTT.

The chain uses TRBV18 and TRBJ2-5; D is perhaps TRBD1 (6 bases). Germline V gene sequence: CDR1 KGHSH, CDR2 LQKENI. Between the trimmed V and J ends, which lost 6 bases and 5 bases, there was a span of 16 bases. The CDR3 consists of 14 residues. In DNA, the CDR3 is TGTGCCAGCTCGCCCAGGGGTCTCGGGGAGACCCAGTACTTC. It yields the protein CASSPRGLGETQYF.

This chain connects TRBV9 to TRBJ1-4; the D is unclear. With 4 bases removed from V and 0 bases from J, the gap between germline ends came to 13 bases. The CDR3 length is 16 residues. Germline V gives CDR1 SGDLS, CDR2 YYNGEE. CDR3 bases: TGTGCCAGCAGCCCTATCGAGAGTGCAACTAATGAAAAACTGTTTTTT. Translating gives CASSPIESATNEKLFF.

In nucleotides, the CDR3 is TGTGCCAGCAGCTTAGGGGGCAGGGGCTATGGCTACACCTTC. This encodes CASSLGGRGYGYTF. The chain recombines TRBV7-9 with TRBJ1-2; a weak D match, TRBD1 (6 bases). The germline gives CDR1 SEHNR, CDR2 FQNEAQ (reference sequence). The CDR3 extends over 14 amino acids. V lost 1 base, J lost 4 bases, and 10 bases lay in between.

This clone was observed a single time. The CDR3 reads CASRPLGSGSYEQYF. Written as DNA, the CDR3 is TGTGCCAGCAGGCCCCTGGGGAGCGGGAGCTACGAGCAGTACTTC. The chain links TRBV11-2 to TRBJ2-7; 8 bases agree with TRBD2. The length of the CDR3 is 15 residues. V lost 6 bases to trimming and J lost 3 bases; unmatched junction nucleotides: 10. Germline V gene sequence: CDR1 SGHAT, CDR2 FQNNGV.

The CDR3 DNA is TGTGCCAGCACCCCTACCGGGAGAATCTATGGCTACACCTTC. As protein: CASTPTGRIYGYTF. V is TRBV28 and J is TRBJ1-2; D is ambiguous. V was clipped by 7 bases and J by 4 bases, with 16 bases between them. Germline CDR1 is MDHEN and CDR2 is SYDVKM. The CDR3 is 14 amino acids.

The chain couples TRBV9 to TRBJ1-2, with D tentatively TRBD1 (6 bases). Germline values: CDR1 SGDLS, CDR2 YYNGEE. This CDR3 comprises 15 residues. Trimming took off 0 bases at V and 7 bases at J, with 16 bases between the two ends. CDR3 DNA: TGTGCCAGCAGCGTAGAGGCGCGGGGGCCAGTTGGCTACACCTTC. This translates into CASSVEARGPVGYTF. The variable domain in full, completed from reference TRBV9 and TRBJ1-2, reads DSGVTQTPKHLITATGQRVTLRCSPRSGDLSVYWYQQSLDQGLQFLIQYYNGEERAKGNILERFSAQQFPDLHSELNLSSLELGDSALYFCASSVEARGPVGYTFGSGTRLTVV.

The chain uses TRBV5-5 and TRBJ1-2; D is unresolved. CDR1 and CDR2 (germline): SGHKS, YYEKEE (reference sequence). The CDR3 consists of 15 residues. Trimming cost V 4 bases and J 5 bases, with 18 bases left between them. CDR3 amino acids: CASSLWVAGLYGYTF. The CDR3 DNA is TGTGCCAGCAGCCTGTGGGTGGCAGGACTTTATGGCTACACCTTC.

The chain's CDR3 is CASSLGQGAFGTEAFF. CDR3 bases: TGCGCCAGCAGCCTGGGACAGGGGGCTTTTGGCACTGAAGCTTTCTTT. The rearrangement uses TRBV5-1 and TRBJ1-1; 12 bases agree with TRBD1. The junction had 8 bases not matched to a gene; V was cut back by 4 bases and J by 4 bases. There are 16 residues in the CDR3. The V gene's germline CDR1 is SGHRS and CDR2 YFSETQ.